This entry describes one T cell receptor (beta chain). No antigen is known for it. The study ran its PCR with 60 Vbeta and 13 Jbeta primers. The table came from immunoSEQ multiplex PCR; TCRdb's copy has only in-frame clones and leaves some out. The data contain 110,000 or so clones, around 85% of them singletons. These data originate in a study of cytomegalovirus exposure and HLA in healthy donors. General observations from the study: Excluded: some indistinguishable V segments such as TRBV6-2 and TRBV6-3. Productive status was seen about 90% or about 30% of the time for most TCR beta V segments in an earlier analysis.

From germline, CDR1 is SEHNR and CDR2 FQNEAQ (reference sequence). The germline V and J ends were trimmed by 4 bases and 7 bases, with 10 bases remaining between them. This CDR3 comprises 12 residues. The sequence was obtained from a man in his thirties or forties in good health and CMV-seropositive. The chain has TRBV7-9 and TRBJ1-1, with D unresolved. Sequenced sample: PBMCs. The CDR3 spells CASSSYSLEAFF. The CDR3 DNA reads as TGTGCCAGCAGCTCTTACAGCCTTGAAGCTTTCTTT.